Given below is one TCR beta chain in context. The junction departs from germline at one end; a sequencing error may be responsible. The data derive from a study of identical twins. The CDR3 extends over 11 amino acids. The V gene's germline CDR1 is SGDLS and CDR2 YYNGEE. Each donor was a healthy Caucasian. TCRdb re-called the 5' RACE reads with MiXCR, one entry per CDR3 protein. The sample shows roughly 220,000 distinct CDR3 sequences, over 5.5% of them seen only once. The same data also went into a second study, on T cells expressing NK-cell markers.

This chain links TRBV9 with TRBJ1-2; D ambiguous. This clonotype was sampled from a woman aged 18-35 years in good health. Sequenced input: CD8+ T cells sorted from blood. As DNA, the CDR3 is TGTACCAGCAGCGGTGTCGGTGGCTACACCTTC. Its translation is CTSSGVGGYTF. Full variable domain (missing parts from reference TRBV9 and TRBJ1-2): DSGVTQTPKHLITATGQRVTLRCSPRSGDLSVYWYQQSLDQGLQFLIQYYNGEERAKGNILERFSAQQFPDLHSELNLSSLELGDSALYFCTSSGVGGYTFGSGTRLTVV.